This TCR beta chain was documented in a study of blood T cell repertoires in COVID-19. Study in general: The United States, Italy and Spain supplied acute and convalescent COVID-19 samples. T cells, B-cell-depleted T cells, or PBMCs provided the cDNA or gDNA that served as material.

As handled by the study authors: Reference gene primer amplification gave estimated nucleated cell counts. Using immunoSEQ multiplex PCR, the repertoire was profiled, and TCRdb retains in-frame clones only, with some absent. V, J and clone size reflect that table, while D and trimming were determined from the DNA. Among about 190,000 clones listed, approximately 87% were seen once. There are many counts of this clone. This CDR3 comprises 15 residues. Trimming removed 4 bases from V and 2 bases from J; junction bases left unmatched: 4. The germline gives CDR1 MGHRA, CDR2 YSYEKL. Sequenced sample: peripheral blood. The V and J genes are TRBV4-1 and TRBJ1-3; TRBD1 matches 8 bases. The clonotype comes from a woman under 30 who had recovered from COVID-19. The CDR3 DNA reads TGCGCCAGCAGCCGATTGACAGGGGCTGGAAACACCATATATTTT. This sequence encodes CASSRLTGAGNTIYF.